Each of the 9 T cell receptor beta chains below was sequenced from the same sample in a study of T-cell memory formation after mild COVID-19. TCRdb called the 5' RACE reads again in MiXCR, with one record for every CDR3 protein. This repertoire shows around 300,000 distinct CDR3 sequences, around 15% found once; its top ten account for 22%. Material: PBMCs or a T cell subset sorted from them (not recorded which). Receptors were obtained from a man younger than 35 who had mild COVID-19 (a few samples of this study predate the infection). Cell type and time point are not known.

The gene calls are TRBV20-1 and TRBJ2-2; TRBD2 might be the D (6 bases). Per the germline V gene, CDR1 is DFQATT and CDR2 is SNEGSKA (reference sequence). The CDR3 covers 15 residues. Trimming took 0 bases from V and 2 from J, leaving 10 bases between them. The CDR3 nucleotides are TGCAGTGCTAGAGATGTGGGGGGAAACACCGGGGAGCTGTTTTTT. Its protein is CSARDVGGNTGELFF.

The V and J genes are TRBV5-4 and TRBJ2-2, with D tentatively TRBD2 (5 bases). CDR1 is SGHNT, CDR2 YYREEE, per germline (reference sequence). Between the trimmed V and J ends, which lost 5 bases and 2 bases, there was a span of 16 bases. This CDR3 is 16 amino acids long. In DNA, the CDR3 is TGTGCCAGCAGTTTCGGACTGGGGTTCAACACCGGGGAGCTGTTTTTT. Translating gives CASSFGLGFNTGELFF.

The genes are TRBV12-3 or TRBV12-4 and TRBJ2-1; D may be TRBD1 or TRBD2 (5 bases each). Trimming took 3 bases from V and 15 from J, leaving 12 bases between them. The CDR3 runs to 11 residues. CDR3 loop: CASSFGTRPFF. CDR3 nucleotide sequence: TGTGCCAGCAGTTTTGGGACCAGGCCGTTCTTC.

The chain employs TRBV11-2 and TRBJ1-2; D possibly corresponds to TRBD1 (5 bases). The germline V gene encodes CDR1 SGHAT and CDR2 FQNNGV. This CDR3 has 12 amino acids. Trimming took 3 bases from V and 7 from J, leaving 9 bases between them. In DNA, the CDR3 is TGTGCCAGCAGCTTTCAGGGTGGTGGCTACACCTTC. Residues: CASSFQGGGYTF.

A few counts support this clonotype. This chain joins TRBV20-1 and TRBJ1-6, with D tentatively TRBD1 (6 bases). This CDR3 is 13 amino acids long. The V gene's germline CDR1 is DFQATT and CDR2 SNEGSKA (reference sequence). The CDR3, as DNA: TGCAGCGTAGGGGGCTCCTATAATTCACCCCTCCACTTT. Its translation: CSVGGSYNSPLHF.

In this sample, this clonotype turned up many times. V is TRBV5-1 and J is TRBJ2-5, with 9 bases identical to TRBD2. The CDR3 runs to 15 residues. In germline, CDR1 is SGHRS, CDR2 YFSETQ. The trim removed 2 bases at V and 5 bases at J, leaving 7 bases unmatched. In DNA, the CDR3 is TGCGCCAGCAGCTTCAGTGCTAGCGGGGCGGAGACCCAGTACTTC. It is translated as CASSFSASGAETQYF.

This clonotype came up many times. V gene TRBV5-1 combines with J gene TRBJ2-5; D is possibly TRBD1 (6 bases). The V end lost 0 bases, the J end lost 4 bases, and 13 bases lay between the germline ends. This CDR3 is 15 amino acids long. Germline CDR1 reads SGHRS; CDR2 reads YFSETQ. The CDR3 DNA follows: TGCGCCAGCAGCTTGGGGACAGCCAAAGGAGAGACCCAGTACTTC. Protein product: CASSLGTAKGETQYF.

This clonotype was seen only a few times. The V gene is TRBV19, the J gene TRBJ1-2; D remains ambiguous. Germline CDR1 reads LNHDA; CDR2 reads SQIVND (reference sequence). The CDR3 extends over 12 amino acids. Trimming pared 5 bases from V and 5 bases from J, leaving 9 bases between. CDR3 amino acids: CASSGREYGYTF. CDR3 bases: TGTGCCAGTAGTGGCCGGGAATATGGCTACACCTTC.

V gene TRBV7-9 combines with J gene TRBJ1-1; D uncertain. The germline V gene has CDR1 SEHNR and CDR2 FQNEAQ (reference sequence). The V and J ends lost 5 bases and 4 bases respectively, with 14 bases between them. CDR3 length: 14 amino acids. The CDR3: CASSPGRETTEAFF. CDR3 DNA sequence: TGTGCCAGCAGCCCGGGGAGGGAGACCACTGAAGCTTTCTTT.